A single sample gave rise to the 27 T cell receptor beta chains below, sequenced in a study of regulatory T cells in long-lasting Graves disease. Arm-PCR of CDR3 regions and iRepertoire HTBI primers were the basis on which TCR beta libraries were built. MiXCR, run by TCRdb on the multiplex PCR reads, gives a single entry per CDR3 protein. The data hold about 320,000 distinct CDR3 sequences, with 15% to 20% observed a single time. Time point here: newly diagnosed GD, antithyroid drugs for less than 3 months. The TCR library used RNA extracted from PBMCs. Specimen: peripheral blood mononuclear cells (PBMCs), collected at new diagnosis, from a patient treated with antithyroid drugs. Receptor source: a female donor with Graves disease.

The V call is TRBV20-1, the J call TRBJ2-1, with TRBD2 identical over 8 bases. This CDR3 is 11 amino acids long. The trim removed 7 bases at V and 10 bases at J, leaving 6 bases unmatched. The germline V gene has CDR1 DFQATT and CDR2 SNEGSKA (reference sequence). CDR3 nucleotide sequence: TGCAGTGTTAGCCCGGGAGGGGAGCAGTTCTTC. Encoded protein: CSVSPGGEQFF.

This clonotype was observed a few times. J is TRBJ2-1 and V is TRBV20-1; 8 bases match TRBD2. The V segment lost 3 bases and the J segment 4 bases; nucleotides outside the gene matches: 8. The germline CDR1 and CDR2 sequences are DFQATT and SNEGSKA (reference sequence). The CDR3 is 15 amino acids. CDR3 sequence (DNA): TGCAGTGCTAGGCCCGTAGCGGGACGGTACAATGAGCAGTTCTTC. Its protein product is CSARPVAGRYNEQFF.

As regards this clonotype: One base away lies a much larger clone, so this may be a sequencing read error. The final CDR3 position lacks the conserved phenylalanine or tryptophan, pointing to a likely read error. V usage is TRBV27 and J usage is TRBJ2-6; maybe TRBD1 (6 bases). V dropped 8 bases and J dropped 0 bases, with 14 bases sitting between them. Germline V gene sequence: CDR1 MNHEY, CDR2 SMNVEV (reference sequence). The CDR3 loop spans 16 amino acids. The chain's CDR3 is CASGWDTSSGANVLTL. The CDR3, as DNA: TGTGCCAGCGGCTGGGACACATCCTCTGGGGCCAACGTCCTGACTCTC.

The chain has TRBV20-1 and TRBJ1-4; 8 bases agree with TRBD1. Germline CDR1 and CDR2: DFQATT and SNEGSKA (reference sequence). After removal of 3 bases from V and 7 bases from J, the junction contained 4 bases not matched to a gene. This CDR3 is 13 amino acids long. This CDR3 is CSASQGAVEKLFF. As DNA, the CDR3 is TGCAGTGCTAGTCAGGGGGCTGTTGAAAAACTGTTTTTT.

This clonotype was seen only a few times. This is likely an artifact of a read error, given a far larger clone one base away. This CDR3 fails to terminate in the conserved phenylalanine or tryptophan, so it likely reflects a read error. The rearrangement joins TRBV2 to TRBJ1-2; 9 bases align to TRBD1. With 10 bases clipped from V and 5 bases from J, the junction kept 8 bases outside the gene matches. The CDR3 has 13 residues. Per the germline V gene, CDR1 is SNHLY and CDR2 is FYNNEI. The CDR3 loop reads CAISGDRVYGYTL. In DNA, the CDR3 is TGTGCCATCAGCGGGGACAGGGTATATGGCTACACCCTC.

This clonotype was found many times. This sequence joins TRBV28 and TRBJ2-1; a possible D gene is TRBD1 (6 bases). The V gene lost 6 bases and the J gene lost 3 bases, with 15 bases spanning the gap. The V gene's germline CDR1 is MDHEN and CDR2 SYDVKM. The CDR3 has 15 residues. The CDR3 region is CASRLRGINYNEQFF. For the CDR3, the DNA is TGTGCCAGCAGACTCAGGGGAATCAACTACAATGAGCAGTTCTTC.

This clonotype was recorded many times. This sequence joins TRBV12-3 or TRBV12-4 and TRBJ2-1; D gene unclear. This CDR3 comprises 14 residues. The V end was cut by 5 bases, the J end by 8 bases, with 16 bases between. CDR3 sequence (DNA): TGTGCCAGCAGTCCGAGTCAAATTGGGGATGAGCAGTTCTTC. This codes for CASSPSQIGDEQFF.

There are many counts of this clonotype. The chain couples TRBV24-1 to TRBJ1-2, with D unresolved. This CDR3 is 12 amino acids long. V lost 4 bases to trimming and J lost 8 bases, with 10 bases between them. Germline CDR1 reads KGHDR; CDR2 reads SFDVKD. The CDR3 coding sequence is TGTGCCACCAGTGACGGGCCGCGCGGCTACACCTTC. Translating it yields CATSDGPRGYTF.

Ten or more counts support this clonotype. The chain recombines TRBV27 with TRBJ2-7; TRBD2 agrees at 15 bases. The J segment lost 6 bases and the V segment lost 3 bases, leaving 0 bases of the junction unmatched. Germline CDR1 reads MNHEY; CDR2 reads SMNVEV (reference sequence). This CDR3 comprises 14 residues. As DNA, the CDR3 is TGTGCCAGCAGTTTGGGACTAGCGGGAGGCGAGCAGTACTTC. Residues: CASSLGLAGGEQYF.

This clonotype was detected many times. The CDR3 sequence is CASSFYPQESNYGYTF. The CDR3 nucleotides are TGTGCCAGCAGTTTCTACCCGCAGGAGTCTAACTATGGCTACACCTTC. The genes are TRBV12-3 or TRBV12-4 and TRBJ1-2; no reliable D call. CDR3 length: 16 amino acids. Trimming shortened V by 3 bases and J by 0 bases, and 14 bases separated the two germline ends.

The J gene is TRBJ1-1, the V gene TRBV11-3, with 8 bases matching TRBD1. Losses at the gene ends were 3 bases for V and 11 bases for J; bases not matched to a gene: 17. CDR1 and CDR2 from the germline V gene are SGHNT and YENEEA. This CDR3 region has 16 residues. CDR3 sequence (DNA): TGTGCCAGCAGCTTCGGACAGGGCCCCATGAACACTCAGGCTTTCTTT. It translates to CASSFGQGPMNTQAFF.

The CDR3 here is CASSALAGNYNEQFF. In DNA, the CDR3 is TGTGCCAGCAGTGCGCTAGCGGGAAACTACAATGAGCAGTTCTTC. The rearrangement uses TRBV2 and TRBJ2-1; 9 bases match TRBD2. CDR3 size: 15 residues. Trimming cost V 4 bases and J 3 bases; bases outside gene matches: 4. Germline CDR1 is SNHLY and CDR2 is FYNNEI. Full variable domain (remainder filled in from reference TRBV2 and TRBJ2-1): EPEVTQTPSHQVTQMGQEVILRCVPISNHLYFYWYRQILGQKVEFLVSFYNNEISEKSEIFDDQFSVERPDGSNFTLKIRSTKLEDSAMYFCASSALAGNYNEQFFGPGTRLTVL.

The sample holds many counts of this clonotype. The V gene is TRBV5-1, the J gene TRBJ2-7, with 13 bases matching TRBD2. Germline lookup yields CDR1 SGHRS and CDR2 YFSETQ. V shed 0 bases and J 0 bases; nucleotides not matched to a gene: 6. The CDR3 covers 18 residues. CDR3 DNA sequence: TGCGCCAGCAGCTTGGGAAGACTAGCGGGAGGACACTCCTACGAGCAGTACTTC. Residues: CASSLGRLAGGHSYEQYF. The full variable domain, its missing parts supplied by reference TRBV5-1 and TRBJ2-7, is KAGVTQTPRYLIKTRGQQVTLSCSPISGHRSVSWYQQTPGQGLQFLFEYFSETQRNKGNFPGRFSGRQFSNSRSEMNVSTLELGDSALYLCASSLGRLAGGHSYEQYFGPGTRLTVT.

At least ten counts were recorded for this clonotype. The genes are TRBV2 and TRBJ2-3; 9 positions agree with TRBD2. Unmatched junction bases numbered 4, after V lost 6 bases and J lost 0 bases. Germline V gene data show CDR1 as SNHLY and CDR2 as FYNNEI. The CDR3 consists of 15 residues. CDR3 sequence (DNA): TGTGCCAGCAGCCCGACTAGCGGCAGCACAGATACGCAGTATTTT. This translates into CASSPTSGSTDTQYF.

A remark on this clonotype: A much bigger clone sits one base away, suggesting this may be a read error. The rearrangement joins TRBV27 to TRBJ2-5; TRBD2 matches 13 bases. The J call is in doubt because the DNA end fits TRBJ2-1 better. Germline loops: CDR1 MNHEY, CDR2 SMNVEV (reference sequence). This CDR3 spans 19 amino acids. This CDR3 reads CASSAGAGTSGKDYNEQFF. The CDR3 DNA reads as TGTGCCAGCAGCGCCGGTGCCGGGACTAGCGGGAAGGACTACAATGAGCAGTTCTTC.

The gene calls are TRBV5-4 and TRBJ2-7, with 12 positions matching TRBD2. The CDR3 sequence is 15 residues long. The junction had 4 bases not matched to a gene; V was cut back by 3 bases and J by 3 bases. Germline lookup yields CDR1 SGHNT and CDR2 YYREEE (reference sequence). The CDR3 region is CASSSLAGGVYEQYF. Here the CDR3 DNA reads TGTGCCAGCAGCTCCCTAGCGGGAGGGGTCTACGAGCAGTACTTC.

This clonotype was counted only a few times. This chain links TRBV4-1 with TRBJ2-7, with D maybe TRBD1 (7 bases). In germline, CDR1 is MGHRA, CDR2 YSYEKL. The CDR3 totals 17 residues. Trimming removed 0 bases at V and 3 bases at J, with 18 bases between. CDR3: CASSQDKEGAQDYEQYF. CDR3 DNA sequence: TGCGCCAGCAGCCAAGATAAGGAGGGGGCGCAAGACTACGAGCAGTACTTC.

There are many counts of this clonotype. V gene TRBV11-3 combines with J gene TRBJ1-5, with D hard to call. Deletions cut 2 bases from V and 7 bases from J, with 6 bases between. The length of the CDR3 is 12 residues. CDR1 and CDR2 from the germline V gene are SGHNT and YENEEA. The CDR3 DNA follows: TGTGCCAGCAGCTTACCAGGCCAGCCCCAGCATTTT. Protein: CASSLPGQPQHF.

This clonotype was picked up many times. The rearrangement links TRBV5-6 to TRBJ2-7; 8 nucleotides match TRBD1. This CDR3 region has 16 residues. The V gene end was trimmed by 1 base and the J gene end by 3 bases; junction bases not matched to a gene: 9. The germline gives CDR1 SGHDT, CDR2 YYEEEE. The CDR3 is CASSLRTGQAGYEQYF. CDR3 nucleotides: TGTGCCAGCAGCTTGAGAACGGGACAGGCGGGCTACGAGCAGTACTTC.

This clonotype was seen repeatedly, ten times or more. The chain employs TRBV12-3 or TRBV12-4 and TRBJ2-5; D is possibly TRBD1 (6 bases). This CDR3 has 14 residues. Trimming shortened V by 5 bases and J by 1 base, and 11 bases separated the two germline ends. CDR3 DNA: TGTGCCAGCAGTCCACAGGGTTTCCAAGAGACCCAGTACTTC. It is translated as CASSPQGFQETQYF.

This rearrangement joins TRBV13 to TRBJ2-2; D might be TRBD2 (6 bases). CDR3 length: 14 residues. The V and J ends lost 3 bases and 5 bases respectively, with 10 bases between them. The germline V gene has CDR1 PRHDT and CDR2 FYEKMQ (reference sequence). The CDR3 coding sequence is TGTGCCAGCAGCTTTGGTCTAGCGACCGGGGAGCTGTTTTTT. It codes for CASSFGLATGELFF.

The V and J genes are TRBV15 and TRBJ2-1; 7 nucleotides agree with TRBD1. The germline V gene encodes CDR1 LNHNV and CDR2 YYDKDF (reference sequence). CDR3 size: 15 residues. V was clipped by 3 bases and J by 6 bases; unmatched bases: 8. The chain's CDR3 is CATSRIQTGRNEQFF. CDR3 nucleotide sequence: TGTGCCACCAGCAGGATTCAGACAGGGCGCAATGAGCAGTTCTTC. The variable domain in full, with the rest retrieved from reference TRBV15 and TRBJ2-1, is DAMVIQNPRYQVTQFGKPVTLSCSQTLNHNVMYWYQQKSSQAPKLLFHYYDKDFNNEADTPDNFQSRRPNTSFCFLDIRSPGLGDTAMYLCATSRIQTGRNEQFFGPGTRLTVL.

This clonotype appeared many times. The V call is TRBV2, the J call TRBJ2-3; TRBD2 is a possible D gene (6 bases). Trimming left V 5 bases short and J 4 bases short, with 16 bases between. CDR1 SNHLY and CDR2 FYNNEI come from the germline V gene. CDR3 length: 15 residues. CDR3: CASSHSRDSADTQYF. CDR3 sequence (DNA): TGTGCCAGCAGTCACAGCCGGGACTCTGCAGATACGCAGTATTTT.

This clonotype was recorded at least ten times. This sequence joins TRBV9 and TRBJ2-1, with 13 bases fitting TRBD2. The CDR3 sequence is 15 residues long. Germline assignment: CDR1 SGDLS and CDR2 YYNGEE. V was clipped by 4 bases and J by 8 bases; unmatched bases: 6. CDR3 region: CASSSGTSGIHEQFF. CDR3 sequence (DNA): TGTGCCAGCAGCTCTGGGACTAGCGGGATCCATGAGCAGTTCTTC.

This clonotype was seen ten or more times. J is TRBJ2-7 and V is TRBV25-1; 11 bases match TRBD2. V gave up 4 bases and J gave up 4 bases; unmatched junction bases: 21. The germline CDR1 and CDR2 sequences are MGHDK and SYGVNS. This CDR3 is 20 amino acids long. The DNA of the CDR3 is TGTGCCAGCAGTGCCCTGACAGTTACCGGGACTAGCGGAGGCGGGTACGAGCAGTACTTC. Translation gives CASSALTVTGTSGGGYEQYF.

In its sample, this clonotype was seen many times. This rearrangement joins TRBV6-5 to TRBJ2-7; D is uncertain. Trimming took 0 bases from V and 2 from J, leaving 14 bases between them. The CDR3 runs to 16 residues. Germline-derived CDR1 and CDR2 are MNHEY and SVGAGI. CDR3 amino acids: CASSYSATFFTYEQYF. DNA for the CDR3: TGTGCCAGCAGTTACTCAGCGACTTTTTTTACCTACGAGCAGTACTTC.

This clonotype appeared once. Given a far larger clone just one base away, this is likely a sequencing read error. The gene calls are TRBV20-1 and TRBJ2-5; TRBD2 matches 10 bases. The CDR3 totals 15 residues. Trimming at V came to 3 bases and at J to 11 bases, leaving 15 bases not matched to a gene. The germline V gene has CDR1 DFQATT and CDR2 SNEGSKA (reference sequence). CDR3: CSASSGTSAYNEQYF. The CDR3 DNA follows: TGCAGTGCTAGTTCCGGGACTAGCGCCTACAATGAGCAGTACTTC.